The table lists the clone carrying this T cell receptor (beta chain) with a count of one. Its antigen is not known. Assay execution proceeded at the deep level. The method was immunoSEQ multiplex PCR; TCRdb's version includes in-frame clones alone and lacks a portion of them. The profile shows around 980,000 clones, around 78% of them singletons. Donors were Caucasian adults residing in Nashville, Tennessee, USA. This sample was included in a study of shared clonotypes between healthy human individuals. Study information: A few men and a couple of women, aged 18 to 49, were donors.

General study findings and limits: The authors expected sequencing depth to affect clonotype sharing among donors.

The specimen was memory CD4+ T cells from PBMCs. Documented subset: CD45RA-negative fraction. The sequence came from a man younger than 35 in good health. Some clones in this sample may be carry-over from other donors' samples.

CDR3 bases: TGTGCCAGCAGCGTAGGGACGACTAGCGGATACCAAGAGACCCAGTACTTC. This sequence encodes CASSVGTTSGYQETQYF. The rearrangement joins TRBV9 to TRBJ2-5; 9 bases match TRBD2. The V segment lost 0 bases and the J segment 0 bases; nucleotides outside the gene matches: 6. Germline V gene data show CDR1 as SGDLS and CDR2 as YYNGEE. The CDR3 contains 17 residues. The full variable domain, in which reference TRBV9 and TRBJ2-5 provide the parts outside the CDR3, is DSGVTQTPKHLITATGQRVTLRCSPRSGDLSVYWYQQSLDQGLQFLIQYYNGEERAKGNILERFSAQQFPDLHSELNLSSLELGDSALYFCASSVGTTSGYQETQYFGPGTRLLVL.